One and the same sample provided the 13 T cell receptor beta chains below, sequenced in a study of T cell changes during pregnancy in multiple sclerosis. Here immunoSEQ multiplex PCR was the method, and the copy in TCRdb shows in-frame clones only, minus some. This table holds around 85,000 clones, roughly nine tenths found once. This material consisted of PBMCs, taken in the first trimester of pregnancy. Source of these receptors: a female donor in good health, serving as a control in a pregnancy study. Some clones in this sample may be carry-over from other donors' samples.

The chain is built from TRBV28 and TRBJ2-6; D ambiguous. Germline V gene sequence: CDR1 MDHEN, CDR2 SYDVKM. Trimming took 3 bases from V and 0 from J, leaving 6 bases between them. This CDR3 has 15 residues. The CDR3 coding sequence is TGTGCCAGCAGTTTGATGAGCTCTGGGGCCAACGTCCTGACTTTC. The encoded protein is CASSLMSSGANVLTF.

The chain links TRBV6-1 to TRBJ1-5; D not certain. This CDR3 has 14 amino acids. The germline V gene encodes CDR1 MNHNS and CDR2 SASEGT. Deletions cut 1 base from V and 7 bases from J, with 11 bases between. Written as DNA, the CDR3 is TGTGCCAGCAGTGAAGGGACTTGGATACAGCCCCAGCATTTT. Amino acids: CASSEGTWIQPQHF.

The chain couples TRBV5-1 to TRBJ2-3; TRBD2 might be the D (6 bases). Germline CDR1 is SGHRS and CDR2 is YFSETQ. This CDR3 region has 15 residues. Trimming took off 4 bases at V and 0 bases at J, with 12 bases between the two ends. Here the CDR3 DNA reads TGCGCCAGCAGCCATGGGACTGGAAGCACAGATACGCAGTATTTT. This translates into CASSHGTGSTDTQYF. The full variable domain, in which reference TRBV5-1 and TRBJ2-3 provide the parts outside the CDR3, is KAGVTQTPRYLIKTRGQQVTLSCSPISGHRSVSWYQQTPGQGLQFLFEYFSETQRNKGNFPGRFSGRQFSNSRSEMNVSTLELGDSALYLCASSHGTGSTDTQYFGPGTRLTVL.

CDR3: CAISEGLAGGEETQYF. CDR3 DNA: TGTGCCATCAGTGAGGGACTAGCGGGGGGCGAAGAGACCCAGTACTTC. The gene calls are TRBV10-3 and TRBJ2-5; 14 bases are a match to TRBD2. After removal of 2 bases from V and 3 bases from J, the junction contained 2 bases not matched to a gene. CDR1 ENHRY and CDR2 SYGVKD come from the germline V gene. This CDR3 has 16 amino acids.

The rearrangement uses TRBV13 and TRBJ2-7; possible D gene TRBD1, 6 bases. The CDR3 is 16 residues long. Germline CDR1 reads PRHDT; CDR2 reads FYEKMQ (reference sequence). Between the trimmed V and J ends, which lost 0 bases and 0 bases, there was a span of 12 bases. CDR3 bases: TGTGCCAGCAGCTTAGGCCGACAGGCCGGCTCCTACGAGCAGTACTTC. Encoded protein: CASSLGRQAGSYEQYF.

This chain uses TRBV7-9 with TRBJ2-2; 14 bases map to TRBD2. The CDR3 length is 16 residues. J lost 6 bases, V lost 5 bases, and 5 bases had no gene match. Germline loops: CDR1 SEHNR, CDR2 FQNEAQ (reference sequence). CDR3 nucleotides: TGTGCCAGCAGCCTTGCGACTAGCGGGGGGGCCGGGGAGCTGTTTTTT. It translates to CASSLATSGGAGELFF.

The chain joins TRBV6-1 to TRBJ2-1; 7 bases agree with TRBD1. Germline loops: CDR1 MNHNS, CDR2 SASEGT. The CDR3 runs to 15 residues. V shed 1 base, J shed 0 bases, and the junction held 0 bases outside the gene matches. Here the CDR3 reads CASSEGTGSYNEQFF. The CDR3 DNA is TGTGCCAGCAGTGAAGGGACAGGCTCCTACAATGAGCAGTTCTTC.

The chain combines TRBV9 with TRBJ2-3; D may be TRBD2 (6 bases). The ends were cut back, 3 bases at V and 6 bases at J, with 20 bases in the middle. Per germline, CDR1 SGDLS and CDR2 YYNGEE. The CDR3 runs 16 residues. This chain's CDR3 is CASSAGIADYGDTQYF. DNA of the CDR3: TGTGCCAGCAGCGCTGGGATAGCGGACTATGGGGATACGCAGTATTTT.

Only one count was recorded for this clone. V is TRBV6-6 and J is TRBJ2-1, with 7 bases lining up with TRBD2. CDR1 and CDR2 (germline): MNHNY, SVGAGI (reference sequence). The V segment lost 0 bases and the J segment 9 bases; nucleotides outside the gene matches: 5. The CDR3 consists of 14 residues. This CDR3 is CASSYSTSGGEQFF. DNA for the CDR3: TGTGCCAGCAGTTACTCGACATCGGGAGGTGAGCAGTTCTTC.

The chain carries TRBV19 and TRBJ1-5, with a possible D match to TRBD1 (5 bases). Germline lookup yields CDR1 LNHDA and CDR2 SQIVND (reference sequence). The CDR3 contains 17 residues. The V and J ends lost 7 bases and 1 base respectively, with 20 bases between them. CDR3 region: CASTTSWGGTSNQPQHF. The CDR3 bases are TGTGCCAGTACGACCTCCTGGGGGGGAACGAGCAATCAGCCCCAGCATTTT.

This chain connects TRBV9 to TRBJ2-5; D uncertain. The CDR3 is 14 residues long. Germline values: CDR1 SGDLS, CDR2 YYNGEE. Trimming removed 0 bases from V and 0 bases from J, with 6 bases in between. This CDR3 is CASSVAGYQETQYF. The CDR3 DNA reads TGTGCCAGCAGCGTAGCCGGGTACCAAGAGACCCAGTACTTC.

V and J are TRBV2 and TRBJ1-1; TRBD1 matches at 10 bases. CDR1 and CDR2 (germline): SNHLY, FYNNEI. The CDR3 has 13 amino acids. With 8 bases clipped from V and 5 bases from J, the junction kept 5 bases outside the gene matches. CDR3: CASRDRGGTEAFF. CDR3 DNA sequence: TGTGCCAGCCGGGACAGGGGTGGTACTGAAGCTTTCTTT.

This sequence joins TRBV7-9 and TRBJ1-5, with TRBD1 matching over 8 bases. V trimming: 4 bases; J trimming: 7 bases; junction bases outside the gene matches: 6. CDR3 length: 14 residues. Germline CDR1 and CDR2: SEHNR and FQNEAQ (reference sequence). The CDR3 loop reads CASSYTGGEQPQHF. The CDR3 DNA reads as TGTGCCAGCAGCTATACAGGGGGAGAGCAGCCCCAGCATTTT.